This is a list of T cell receptor beta chains from one sample in a study of graft-versus-host responses after intestinal transplantation. Clones were sequenced by immunoSEQ multiplex PCR, and TCRdb holds only the in-frame ones, with some missing. The table lists about 93,000 clones, roughly 93% of them singletons. Their antigens are not known. The sequenced sample was unstimulated CD8+ T cells sorted from spleen or lymph node cells, obtained before intestinal transplant. These receptors came from a human donor who received an intestinal transplant. CDR3s include the opening cysteine and the closing phenylalanine or tryptophan. D genes are given only for firm matches. Size is omitted from some rows. Given values are once, few, many or a class for expanded clones.

TRBD2	16	TRBJ2-7	NA	TRBV9	CASSSLGSTSGSKQYF	TGTGCCAGCAGTTCTCTAGGATCGACTAGCGGGAGTAAGCAGTACTTC
NA	14	TRBJ2-7	NA	TRBV4-1	CASSRGIGSYEQYF	TGCGCCAGCAGCCGAGGGATAGGGAGCTACGAGCAGTACTTC
TRBD1	16	TRBJ2-7	once	TRBV6-1	CASSENWDSRLYEQYF	TGTGCCAGCAGTGAAAACTGGGACAGTCGACTCTACGAGCAGTACTTC
TRBD1	17	TRBJ2-1	NA	TRBV7-8	CASSYPPGQGAYNEQFF	TGTGCCAGCAGCTATCCTCCGGGACAGGGGGCCTACAATGAGCAGTTCTTC
TRBD1	14	TRBJ2-3	NA	TRBV2	CASGRQGFADTQYF	TGTGCCAGCGGACGACAGGGTTTCGCAGATACGCAGTATTTT
TRBD1	15	TRBJ2-7	NA	TRBV19	CASSIVGTGSYEQYF	TGTGCCAGTAGTATTGTTGGGACAGGGTCGTACGAGCAGTACTTC
TRBD1	16	TRBJ1-5	NA	TRBV27	CASSSQGGWVNQPQHF	TGTGCCAGCAGTTCCCAGGGGGGCTGGGTCAATCAGCCCCAGCATTTT
NA	16	TRBJ1-3	NA	TRBV5-6	CASSKRLDSFGNTIYF	TGTGCCAGCAGCAAGAGACTCGACAGTTTTGGAAACACCATATATTTT
TRBD1	16	TRBJ2-7	NA	TRBV5-6	CASSLLVGQAQNEQYF	TGTGCCAGCAGCTTGTTAGTGGGACAGGCACAGAACGAGCAGTACTTC
NA	13	TRBJ2-4	NA	TRBV5-6	CASSLFQGNIQYF	TGTGCCAGCAGCTTGTTTCAGGGGAACATTCAGTACTTC
TRBD1	15	TRBJ2-5	NA	TRBV5-8	CASSYWTGGIETQYF	TGTGCCAGCAGCTATTGGACAGGGGGCATCGAGACCCAGTACTTC
TRBD1	13	TRBJ2-7	NA	TRBV19	CASSGQFTLEQYF	TGTGCCAGTTCGGGACAGTTCACCCTCGAGCAGTACTTC
NA	13	TRBJ2-7	NA	TRBV5-1	CASSLIGPYEQYF	TGCGCCAGCAGCTTGATCGGTCCCTACGAGCAGTACTTC
TRBD2	17	TRBJ2-1	NA	TRBV5-5	CASSITFGGVGRNEQFF	TGTGCCAGCAGCATAACTTTCGGGGGGGTCGGGAGGAATGAGCAGTTCTTC
TRBD1	16	TRBJ2-7	once	TRBV4-3	CASSQDGQGGYYEQYF	TGCGCCAGCAGCCAAGATGGACAGGGAGGATACTACGAGCAGTACTTC
TRBD1	14	TRBJ1-6	NA	TRBV27	CASSYAGGSSPLHF	TGTGCCAGCAGTTACGCAGGGGGTTCTTCACCCCTCCACTTT
NA	16	TRBJ2-4	NA	TRBV6-6	CASSYLVWAAKNIQYF	TGTGCCAGCAGTTACCTGGTTTGGGCGGCCAAAAACATTCAGTACTTC
TRBD2	15	TRBJ2-7	NA	TRBV4-3	CASSQGTSESYEQYF	TGCGCCAGCAGCCAAGGGACTAGCGAGTCCTACGAGCAGTACTTC
TRBD2	16	TRBJ2-7	NA	TRBV4-2	CASSQDYSGAFYEQYF	TGTGCCAGCAGCCAAGATTATAGCGGGGCCTTCTACGAGCAGTACTTC
TRBD2	17	TRBJ2-1	NA	TRBV27	CASSQRGLAGAYNEQFF	TGTGCCAGCAGCCAAAGGGGACTAGCGGGAGCCTACAATGAGCAGTTCTTC
TRBD1	18	TRBJ2-7	NA	TRBV28	CASSYNPGTGRGAYEQYF	TGTGCCAGCAGTTATAACCCGGGGACAGGCAGGGGGGCCTACGAGCAGTACTTC
NA	14	TRBJ2-7	NA	TRBV19	CASSAGQGSYEQYF	TGTGCCAGTAGTGCGGGGCAGGGCTCCTACGAGCAGTACTTC
TRBD1	16	TRBJ1-6	few	TRBV4-2	CASSQDGTGGGSPLHF	TGTGCCAGCAGCCAAGATGGGACAGGGGGAGGATCACCCCTCCACTTT
NA	14	TRBJ2-2	once	TRBV4-2	CASSRGIDTGELFF	TGTGCCAGCAGCCGGGGCATCGACACCGGGGAGCTGTTTTTT
NA	17	TRBJ2-1	NA	TRBV4-1	CASSQVYHGGVTAEQFF	TGCGCCAGCAGCCAAGTTTATCACGGGGGAGTTACGGCTGAGCAGTTCTTC
NA	18	TRBJ1-6	NA	TRBV4-1	CASSQAGQGFSYNSPLHF	TGCGCCAGCAGCCAAGCCGGGCAGGGGTTCTCCTATAATTCACCCCTCCACTTT
TRBD1	15	TRBJ2-3	NA	TRBV9	CASSGTGGGADTQYF	TGTGCCAGCAGCGGAACAGGGGGCGGTGCAGATACGCAGTATTTT
NA	13	TRBJ1-4	few	TRBV6-1	CASSDSQHEKLFF	TGTGCCAGCAGTGATTCACAGCACGAAAAACTGTTTTTT
NA	15	TRBJ1-1	NA	TRBV5-4	CASSGQYGGWAEAFF	TGTGCCAGCAGCGGACAATATGGGGGGTGGGCTGAAGCTTTCTTT
NA	13	TRBJ1-1	NA	TRBV19	CASSLVRGTEAFF	TGTGCCAGTAGCCTCGTCAGGGGAACTGAAGCTTTCTTT
NA	15	TRBJ1-3	NA	TRBV5-1	CASRAGSLIGNTIYF	TGCGCCAGCAGGGCCGGGAGTCTGATCGGAAACACCATATATTTT
NA	15	TRBJ2-7	NA	TRBV19	CASSIIGSKGDEQYF	TGTGCCAGTAGTATCATCGGGTCAAAGGGAGACGAGCAGTACTTC
TRBD1	16	TRBJ1-2	NA	TRBV29-1	CSVEGEHDRGNYGYTF	TGCAGCGTTGAAGGGGAGCATGACAGGGGGAACTATGGCTACACCTTC
TRBD1	14	TRBJ2-1	NA	TRBV27	CASSLYRGDNEQFF	TGTGCCAGCAGTTTATACAGGGGAGACAATGAGCAGTTCTTC
NA	17	TRBJ2-3	NA	TRBV7-9	CASSSANLGPHTDTQYF	TGTGCCAGCAGCTCGGCCAACTTGGGGCCCCACACAGATACGCAGTATTTT
NA	13	TRBJ1-3	NA	TRBV10-3	CAISENVGDTIYF	TGTGCCATCAGTGAAAACGTAGGGGACACCATATATTTT
NA	14	TRBJ1-4	NA	TRBV27	CASSLWTGNEKLFF	TGTGCCAGCAGTTTGTGGACGGGGAATGAAAAACTGTTTTTT
NA	16	TRBJ1-1	once	TRBV7-9	CASSLVGGEVNTEAFF	TGTGCCAGCAGCTTAGTGGGTGGGGAGGTGAACACTGAAGCTTTCTTT
NA	12	TRBJ1-5	NA	TRBV29-1	CSVRLPDQPQHF	TGCAGCGTCCGACTCCCTGATCAGCCCCAGCATTTT
TRBD1	14	TRBJ1-1	NA	TRBV7-3	CASSSGTANTEAFF	TGTGCCAGCAGCTCCGGGACAGCGAACACTGAAGCTTTCTTT
NA	14	TRBJ1-2	NA	TRBV5-6	CASSLLPGNDGYTF	TGTGCCAGCAGCTTGTTGCCCGGGAACGATGGCTACACCTTC
TRBD1	15	TRBJ2-1	NA	TRBV6-1	CASSSGWDSYNEQFF	TGTGCCAGCAGTTCTGGGTGGGACAGTTACAATGAGCAGTTCTTC
TRBD2	16	TRBJ2-5	NA	TRBV2	CASSEAQAGGQETQYF	TGTGCCAGCAGTGAAGCGCAAGCGGGGGGGCAAGAGACCCAGTACTTC
TRBD1	14	TRBJ2-7	NA	TRBV18	CASSHRDRPYEQYF	TGTGCCAGCTCACACCGGGACAGACCTTACGAGCAGTACTTC
NA	15	TRBJ1-6	NA	TRBV5-4	CASSLGSGYRSPLHF	TGTGCCAGCAGCCTAGGATCGGGGTATAGGTCACCCCTCCACTTT